Listed below are T cell receptor beta chains from one sample, sequenced in a study of OX40 agonist ivuxolimab in advanced cancers. Produced via immunoSEQ multiplex PCR; TCRdb's table is partial and in-frame only. Here the sample spans 80,000 to 95,000 clones, about 86% being singletons. The starting material was CD4+ or CD8+ T cells sorted from blood, obtained in a trial of the OX40 agonist ivuxolimab. The receptors were gathered from an adult with an advanced solid tumor such as melanoma, head and neck, liver or kidney cancer. CDR3s include the opening cysteine and the closing phenylalanine or tryptophan. D genes are given only for firm matches. Some rows mark clone size as missing; the rest say once, few, many or name a class of expanded clone.

D,V,J,size,DNA,CDR3
.,TRBV2,TRBJ1-6,.,TGTGCCAGCAGTCAGACTGGGGCTTGGGATTCACCCCTCCACTTT,CASSQTGAWDSPLHF
TRBD1,TRBV5-1,TRBJ1-2,.,TGCGCCAGCAGCTTGGCCAGTTACACAGGGGGGGCTTATGGCTACACCTTC,CASSLASYTGGAYGYTF
.,TRBV11-2,TRBJ2-5,.,TGTGCCAGCAGCTTAGATAAACTCGAGACCCAGTACTTC,CASSLDKLETQYF
.,TRBV7-6,TRBJ2-1,.,TGTGCCAGCAGCTTAGAAACGGGACAAGGCGATGAGCAGTTCTTC,CASSLETGQGDEQFF
TRBD1,TRBV5-6,TRBJ1-6,once,TGTGCCAGCAGCTTGGGGACAGGGGGCAATTCACCCCTCCACTTT,CASSLGTGGNSPLHF
.,TRBV19,TRBJ1-5,few,TGTGCCAGTAGTATCCCTGACCAGCCCCAGCATTTT,CASSIPDQPQHF
.,TRBV7-3,TRBJ2-2,.,TGTGCCAGCAGCGGGGGAGCGAACACCGGGGAGCTGTTTTTT,CASSGGANTGELFF
.,TRBV7-9,TRBJ1-4,.,TGTGCCAGCAGCTTAGGACGGAAAACAACTAATGAAAAACTGTTTTTT,CASSLGRKTTNEKLFF
.,TRBV10-3,TRBJ1-1,.,TGTGCCATCAGGGAACAGGGCCCGAGGAACACTGAAGCTTTCTTT,CAIREQGPRNTEAFF
.,TRBV1,TRBJ2-3,.,TGCACCAGCAGCCCCGAGGGTCAAGATACGCAGTATTTT,CTSSPEGQDTQYF
.,TRBV2,TRBJ1-2,.,TGTGCCAGCGACTCCGGGACAACGTTTCACTATGGCTACACCTTC,CASDSGTTFHYGYTF
.,TRBV20-1,TRBJ1-1,.,TGCAGTGCTAGGGAGAACACTGAAGCTTTCTTT,CSARENTEAFF
.,TRBV19,TRBJ1-2,.,TGTGCCAGTACCCCGGGACCTACCTATGGCTACACCTTC,CASTPGPTYGYTF
.,TRBV7-2,TRBJ2-2,.,TGTGCCAGCAGCTTAGTCAGGGTCACCGGGGAGCTGTTTTTT,CASSLVRVTGELFF
TRBD1,TRBV19,TRBJ1-4,.,TGTGCCAGCACAGGGGGGGGTACTAATGAAAAACTGTTTTTT,CASTGGGTNEKLFF
.,TRBV30,TRBJ1-2,few,TGTGCCTGGAGTGTACAAATTAACTATGGCTACACCTTC,CAWSVQINYGYTF
.,TRBV28,TRBJ1-2,.,TGTGCCAGCCTTTCCCGGGCGCGAAGAGGCTACACCTTC,CASLSRARRGYTF
.,TRBV10-1,TRBJ2-7,.,TGCGCCAGCAGTGACGGGCAGGGACGGTCCTACGAGCAGTACTTC,CASSDGQGRSYEQYF
TRBD2,TRBV18,TRBJ2-1,.,TGTGCCAGCTCACCACGGCTAGCGGACAATGAGCAGTTCTTC,CASSPRLADNEQFF
.,TRBV6-5,TRBJ2-1,.,TGTGCCAGCAGTTACGGACGGGTGACCTACAATGAGCAGTTCTTC,CASSYGRVTYNEQFF
TRBD1,TRBV7-6,TRBJ1-2,once,TGTGCCAGCAGCTTAGAGGACAGGGGGCTGAGTGGCTACACCTTC,CASSLEDRGLSGYTF
.,TRBV6-6,TRBJ2-2,.,TGTGCCAGCAGGAAGACCAGGGAAACCGGGGAGCTGTTTTTT,CASRKTRETGELFF
.,TRBV29-1,TRBJ1-1,.,TGCAGCGTCCGCTCAGGGCGTGTCACTGAAGCTTTCTTT,CSVRSGRVTEAFF
.,TRBV27,TRBJ2-5,.,TGTGCCAGCAGTACCCCCGAGGCCCAAGAGACCCAGTACTTC,CASSTPEAQETQYF
.,TRBV7-2,TRBJ1-1,.,TGTGCCAGCAGCCGCACCCGACAGAGCGGGGCTGAAGCTTTCTTT,CASSRTRQSGAEAFF
.,TRBV28,TRBJ2-6,.,TGTGCCAGCAGTTTGGGTTTCTCTGGGGCCAACGTCCTGACTTTC,CASSLGFSGANVLTF
.,TRBV7-2,TRBJ1-3,.,TGTGCCAGCAGCACACAGCAATGGTCTGGAAACACCATATATTTT,CASSTQQWSGNTIYF
TRBD1,TRBV5-6,TRBJ2-5,.,TGTGCCAGCAGCTTGGTCGCAAGCTCACAGGGGGTAGAGACCCAGTACTTC,CASSLVASSQGVETQYF
.,TRBV28,TRBJ1-5,.,TGTGCCAGCAGTTTTGGGGCAGGACTCCCCAATTATAGCAATCAGCCCCAGCATTTT,CASSFGAGLPNYSNQPQHF
.,TRBV27,TRBJ2-6,.,TGTGCCAGCAGTTCTGATGGGGCCAACGTCCTGACTTTC,CASSSDGANVLTF
TRBD2,TRBV5-1,TRBJ2-7,.,TGCGCCAGCGCACGACTAGCTTCCTACGAGCAGTACTTC,CASARLASYEQYF
.,TRBV6-1,TRBJ1-5,once,TGTGCCAGCAGTCGGGGGGACGACCAGCCCCAGCATTTT,CASSRGDDQPQHF
.,TRBV4-3,TRBJ1-4,.,TGCGCCAGCAGCCAAACGGGGGGAAATGAAAAACTGTTTTTT,CASSQTGGNEKLFF
TRBD1,TRBV29-1,TRBJ2-5,.,TGCAGCGATCGGGACAGGGGTTTCCAAGAGACCCAGTACTTC,CSDRDRGFQETQYF
TRBD2,TRBV11-1,TRBJ2-3,.,TGTGCCAGCAGCTTAGGAGCGGGGGCGGGCACAGATACGCAGTATTTT,CASSLGAGAGTDTQYF
.,TRBV2,TRBJ2-2,many,TGTGCCAGCACAGAGAGTGCAGTGAACACCGGGGAGCTGTTTTTT,CASTESAVNTGELFF
.,TRBV10-3,TRBJ2-2,.,TGTGCCATCAGTGCTAGGGGCCCGCCAACCGGGGAGCTGTTTTTT,CAISARGPPTGELFF